This paragraph reports one TCR beta chain. Its antigen is currently unknown. The CDR3 has 16 residues. Trimming cost V 5 bases and J 1 base; bases outside gene matches: 7. Looked up from germline, CDR1 is SGHNT and CDR2 is YENEEA. This specimen belongs to a study of cytomegalovirus exposure and HLA in healthy donors. General observations from the study: Listed as cytomegalovirus-associated were around 160 TCR beta chains. Accurate prediction of HLA-A and HLA-B alleles (for most subjects) was reportedly achieved from TCR beta sequences. In a later analysis, TCR beta V- and J-gene trimming was associated with a missense DCLRE1C variant. Presence/absence analyses supposed approximately even sequencing depth among donors.

With 60 Vbeta and 13 Jbeta primers, the PCR was carried out. TCRdb keeps only in-frame clones here, not all; method: immunoSEQ multiplex PCR. Among approximately 170,000 clones listed, roughly 80% were seen once. This clonotype was obtained from a woman under 30 in good health and CMV-seronegative. This chain links TRBV11-3 with TRBJ2-2, with 7 bases fitting TRBD2. Sequencing input: PBMCs. The CDR3 nucleotides read TGTGCCAGCAGCGTCAACTCGGGGGGGAACACCGGGGAGCTGTTTTTT. Translated, it gives CASSVNSGGNTGELFF.